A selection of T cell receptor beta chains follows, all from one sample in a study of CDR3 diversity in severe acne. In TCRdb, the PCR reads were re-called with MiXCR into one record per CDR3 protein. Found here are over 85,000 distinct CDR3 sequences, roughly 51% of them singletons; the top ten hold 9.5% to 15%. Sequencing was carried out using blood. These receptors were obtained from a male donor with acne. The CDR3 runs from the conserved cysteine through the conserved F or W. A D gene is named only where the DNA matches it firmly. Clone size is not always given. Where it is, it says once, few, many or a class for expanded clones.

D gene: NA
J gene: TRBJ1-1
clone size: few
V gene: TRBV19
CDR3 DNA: TGTGCCAGTAGTATTTCGGCGGCAGGGAACACTGAAGCTTTCTTT
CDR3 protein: CASSISAAGNTEAFF

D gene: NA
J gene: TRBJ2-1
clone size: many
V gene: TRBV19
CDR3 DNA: TGTGCCAGTAGTAGCGGTCCGTCCAGTGAGCAGTTCTTC
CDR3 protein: CASSSGPSSEQFF

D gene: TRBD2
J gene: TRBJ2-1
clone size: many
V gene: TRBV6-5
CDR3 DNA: TGTGCCAGCAGTTACTCGACCGGAGCACTAGCGGGTTACAATGAGCAGTTCTTC
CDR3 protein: CASSYSTGALAGYNEQFF

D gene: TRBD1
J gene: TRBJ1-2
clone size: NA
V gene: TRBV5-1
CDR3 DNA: TGCGCCAGCAGCGCCTTACCGGGACAGGGCCCTAACTATGGCTACACCTTC
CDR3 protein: CASSALPGQGPNYGYTF

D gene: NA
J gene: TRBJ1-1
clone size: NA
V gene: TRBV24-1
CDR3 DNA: TGTGCCACCAGTGACCAGGACTGCACTGAAGCTTTCTTT
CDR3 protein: CATSDQDCTEAFF

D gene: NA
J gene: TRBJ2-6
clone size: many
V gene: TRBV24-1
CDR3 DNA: TGTGCCACCAGTGACCGAAACTCCCAGGGGAGTGGCGGGGCCAACGTCCTGACTTTC
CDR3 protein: CATSDRNSQGSGGANVLTF

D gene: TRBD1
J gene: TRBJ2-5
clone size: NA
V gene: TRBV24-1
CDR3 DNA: TGTGCCACCAGCCCGGCACAGGGGGCTGAGACCCAGTACTTC
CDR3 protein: CATSPAQGAETQYF

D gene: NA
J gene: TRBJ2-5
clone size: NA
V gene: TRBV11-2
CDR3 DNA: TGTGCCAGCAGTTACGGCGGGGGCCAGCACCAAGAGACCCAGTACTTC
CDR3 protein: CASSYGGGQHQETQYF

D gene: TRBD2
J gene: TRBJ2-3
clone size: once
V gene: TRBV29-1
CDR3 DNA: TGCAGTGCTAGATCGGGACTAGCGGGAGAGTCAGATACGCAGTATTTT
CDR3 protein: CSARSGLAGESDTQYF

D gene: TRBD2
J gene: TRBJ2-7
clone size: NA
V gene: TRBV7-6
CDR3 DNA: TGTGCCAGCAGCCTCCCGACTAGCGGGGGGGAGCAGTACTTC
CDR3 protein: CASSLPTSGGEQYF

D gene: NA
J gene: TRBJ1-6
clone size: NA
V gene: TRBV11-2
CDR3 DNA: TGTGCCAGCAGCTGGGGCCCCTATAATTCACCCCTCCACTTT
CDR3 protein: CASSWGPYNSPLHF

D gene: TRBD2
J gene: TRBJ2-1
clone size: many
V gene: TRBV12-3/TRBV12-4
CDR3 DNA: TGTGCCAGCAAAGGCGGGAGGGCCGGGTATGAGCAGTTCTTC
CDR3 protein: CASKGGRAGYEQFF

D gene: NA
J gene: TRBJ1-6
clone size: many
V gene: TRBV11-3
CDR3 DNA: TGTGCCAGCAGCCCGAACAGGGAGAAACCCCTCCACTTT
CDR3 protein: CASSPNREKPLHF

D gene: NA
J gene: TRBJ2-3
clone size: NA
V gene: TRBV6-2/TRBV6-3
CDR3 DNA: TGTGCCAGCCACAAGCGGGCGCGATACAATGAGCAGTATTTT
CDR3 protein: CASHKRARYNEQYF

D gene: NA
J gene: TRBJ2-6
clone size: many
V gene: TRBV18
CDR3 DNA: TGTGCCAGCTCACCAAGGATAACAACGAACTCTGGGGCCAACGTCCTGACTTTC
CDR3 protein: CASSPRITTNSGANVLTF

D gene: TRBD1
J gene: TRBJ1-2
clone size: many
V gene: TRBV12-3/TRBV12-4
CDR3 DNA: TGTGCCAGCAGTTCCGGGACAGGGGGCGCATGGAACTATGGCTACACCTTC
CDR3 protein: CASSSGTGGAWNYGYTF

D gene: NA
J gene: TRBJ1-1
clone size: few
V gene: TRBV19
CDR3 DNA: TGTGCCAGTAGTAATGGGGGGAAAGCCCATACTGAAGCTTTCTTT
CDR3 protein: CASSNGGKAHTEAFF

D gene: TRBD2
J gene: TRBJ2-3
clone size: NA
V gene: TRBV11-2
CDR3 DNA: TGTGCCAGCAGCTCCCCCCCGGCGGGAGAATCAGATACGCAGTATTTT
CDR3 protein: CASSSPPAGESDTQYF

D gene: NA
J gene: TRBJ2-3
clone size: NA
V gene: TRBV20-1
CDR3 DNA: TGCAGTGCTAGGAGGGCCGGGACGGGTGCGGATACGCAGTATTTT
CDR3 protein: CSARRAGTGADTQYF

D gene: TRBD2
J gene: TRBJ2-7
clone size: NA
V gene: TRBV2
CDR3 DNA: TGTGCCAGCAGTGGCGGGGGAGAAGGGCAGTACTTC
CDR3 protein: CASSGGGEGQYF

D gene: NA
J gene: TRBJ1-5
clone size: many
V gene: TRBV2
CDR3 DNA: TGTGCCAGCAAATATACGTCAGCAAGCAATCAGCCCCAGCATTTT
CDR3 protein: CASKYTSASNQPQHF

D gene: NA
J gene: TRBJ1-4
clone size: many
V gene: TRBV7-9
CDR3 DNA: TGTGCCAGCAGCTCGATTCGGGACGCAGGTGAAAAACTGTTTTTT
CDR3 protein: CASSSIRDAGEKLFF

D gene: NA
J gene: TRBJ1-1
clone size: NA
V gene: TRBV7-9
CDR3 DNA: TGTGCCAGCAGCTTAGCGCTGTCCCGTGAAGCTTTCTTT
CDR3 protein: CASSLALSREAFF

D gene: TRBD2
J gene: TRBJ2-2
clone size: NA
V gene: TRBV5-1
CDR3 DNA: TGCGCCAGCAGCCGACTAGCGGGAGGTGGCACCGGGGAGCTGTTTTTT
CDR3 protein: CASSRLAGGGTGELFF

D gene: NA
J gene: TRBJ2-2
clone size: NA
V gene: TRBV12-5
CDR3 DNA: TGTGCCAGCAGTTTATCGCCCCAGAACACCGGGGAGCTGTTTTTT
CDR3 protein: CASSLSPQNTGELFF

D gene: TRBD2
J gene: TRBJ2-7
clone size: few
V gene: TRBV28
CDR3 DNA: TGTGCCAGCAGAACCAGACTAGCGGGATACGAGCAGTACTTC
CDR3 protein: CASRTRLAGYEQYF

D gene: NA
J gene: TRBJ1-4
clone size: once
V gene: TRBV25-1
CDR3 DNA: TGTGCCAGCAGTGAGAGCTCAGGCCTGGAAAAACTGTTTTTT
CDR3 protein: CASSESSGLEKLFF

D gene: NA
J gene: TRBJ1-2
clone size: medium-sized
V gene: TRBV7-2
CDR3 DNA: TGTGCCAGCAGCTTAGATAAAGGCTATGGCTACACCTTC
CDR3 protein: CASSLDKGYGYTF

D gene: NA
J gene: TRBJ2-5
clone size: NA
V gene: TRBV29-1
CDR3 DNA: TGCAGCGCTCTAGGGGAGACCCAGTACTTC
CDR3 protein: CSALGETQYF

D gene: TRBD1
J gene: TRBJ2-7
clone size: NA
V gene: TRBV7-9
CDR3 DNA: TGTGCCAGCAGCCCAGCTGCAGGGACAGGGTCGTCCGAGCAGTACTTC
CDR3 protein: CASSPAAGTGSSEQYF

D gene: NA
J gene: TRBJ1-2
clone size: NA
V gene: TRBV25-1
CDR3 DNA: TGTGCCAGCAACGGAGGGTCAGGGTCTGTTGGTGGCTACACCTTC
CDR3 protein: CASNGGSGSVGGYTF

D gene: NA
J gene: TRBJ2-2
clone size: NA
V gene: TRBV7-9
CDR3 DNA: TGTGCCAGCAGCTTAGGTAGTTCCGGGGAGCTGTTTTTT
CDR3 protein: CASSLGSSGELFF

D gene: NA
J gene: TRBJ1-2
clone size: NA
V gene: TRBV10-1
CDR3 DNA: TGCGCCAGCAGTGAGCAGGCAGAGTATGGCTACACCTTC
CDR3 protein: CASSEQAEYGYTF

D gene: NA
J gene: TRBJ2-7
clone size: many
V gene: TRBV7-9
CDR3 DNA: TGTGCCAGCAGCTCCCAGGTCAACGAGCAGTACTTC
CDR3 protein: CASSSQVNEQYF

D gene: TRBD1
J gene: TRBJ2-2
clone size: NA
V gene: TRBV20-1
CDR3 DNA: TGCAGTGCATGGGATGTGGGGACAGAGAACACCGGGGAGCTGTTTTTT
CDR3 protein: CSAWDVGTENTGELFF

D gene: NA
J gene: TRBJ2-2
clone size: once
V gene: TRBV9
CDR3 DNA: TGTGCCAGCTCTTCGGTTGGGACCGGCGGGGAGCTGTTTTTT
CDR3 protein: CASSSVGTGGELFF

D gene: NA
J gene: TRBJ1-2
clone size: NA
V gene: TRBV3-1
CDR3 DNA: TGTGCCAGCAGCCAAGGTTGGGGTATAGACTATGGCTACACCTTC
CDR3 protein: CASSQGWGIDYGYTF

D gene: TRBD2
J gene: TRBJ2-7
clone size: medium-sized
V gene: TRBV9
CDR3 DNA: TGTGCCAGCAGCGCGAGCGGGAGAGGCTCCGAGCAGTACTTC
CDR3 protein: CASSASGRGSEQYF

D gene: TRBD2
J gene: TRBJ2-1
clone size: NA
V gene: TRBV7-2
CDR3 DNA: TGTGCCAGCAGCGTCACCGGGAGGAGCTACAATGAGCAGTTCTTC
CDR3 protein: CASSVTGRSYNEQFF

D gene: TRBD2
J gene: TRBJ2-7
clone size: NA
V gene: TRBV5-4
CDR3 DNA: TGTGCCAGCAGCACGGACCTAGCGGGAACCTACGAGCAGTACTTC
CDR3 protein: CASSTDLAGTYEQYF

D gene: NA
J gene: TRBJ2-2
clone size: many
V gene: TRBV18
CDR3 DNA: TGTGCCAGCTCACCACGGAGTAGAGGTTCGGCCGGGGAGCTGTTTTTT
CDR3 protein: CASSPRSRGSAGELFF

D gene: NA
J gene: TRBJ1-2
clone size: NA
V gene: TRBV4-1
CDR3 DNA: TGCGCCAGCAGCCAAGATTACGTAGGCTACACCTTC
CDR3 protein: CASSQDYVGYTF

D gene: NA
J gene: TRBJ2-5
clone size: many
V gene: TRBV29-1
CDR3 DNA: TGCAGCGTTGTATCTGGTGGGCGGGAGACCCAGTACTTC
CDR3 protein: CSVVSGGRETQYF

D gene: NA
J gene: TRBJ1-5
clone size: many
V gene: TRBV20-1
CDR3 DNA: TGCAGTGCTAGGGAAGTGGACACCGTCAATCAGCCCCAGCATTTT
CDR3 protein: CSAREVDTVNQPQHF

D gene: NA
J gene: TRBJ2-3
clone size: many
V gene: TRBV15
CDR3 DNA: TGTGCCACCAGCAGGGGTAGGGCAGATACGCAGTATTTT
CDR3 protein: CATSRGRADTQYF

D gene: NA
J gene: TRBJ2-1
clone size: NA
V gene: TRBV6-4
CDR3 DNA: TGTGCCAGCAGTGAGGGACCGTGGAATGAGCAGTTCTTC
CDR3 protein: CASSEGPWNEQFF

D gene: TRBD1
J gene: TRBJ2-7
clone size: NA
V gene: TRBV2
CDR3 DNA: TGTGCCAGCGTGGTCCGGGACAGGGATTCCTACGAGCAGTACTTC
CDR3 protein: CASVVRDRDSYEQYF

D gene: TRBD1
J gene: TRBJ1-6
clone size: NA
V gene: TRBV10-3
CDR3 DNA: TGTGCCATCAGCCCGGGACAGGGGAATTCACCCCTCCACTTT
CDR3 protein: CAISPGQGNSPLHF

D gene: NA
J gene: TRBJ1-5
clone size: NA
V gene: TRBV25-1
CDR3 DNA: TGTGCCAGCAGCGTCGGCGGCCATAGCAATCAGCCCCAGCATTTT
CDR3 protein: CASSVGGHSNQPQHF

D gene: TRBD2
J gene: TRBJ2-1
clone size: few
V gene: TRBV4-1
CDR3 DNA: TGCGCCAGCAGCCAGGTACCCAGCGGGAGGTCCCGGGGGAATGAGCAGTTCTTC
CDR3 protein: CASSQVPSGRSRGNEQFF

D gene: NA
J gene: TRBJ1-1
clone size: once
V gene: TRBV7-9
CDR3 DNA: TGTGCCAGCACTCTCAGGGCTCCGAACACTGAAGCTTTCTTT
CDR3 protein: CASTLRAPNTEAFF

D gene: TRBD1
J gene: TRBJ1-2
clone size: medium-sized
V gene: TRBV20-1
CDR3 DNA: TGCAGTGCCGAGGGACAGGGGATCTCCGGCTATGGCTACACCTTC
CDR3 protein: CSAEGQGISGYGYTF